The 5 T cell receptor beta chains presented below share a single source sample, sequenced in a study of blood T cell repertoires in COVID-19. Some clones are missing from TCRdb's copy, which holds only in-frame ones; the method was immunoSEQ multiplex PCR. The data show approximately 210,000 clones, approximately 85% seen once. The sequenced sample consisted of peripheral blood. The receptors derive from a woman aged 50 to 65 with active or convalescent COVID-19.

The CDR3 coding sequence is TGTGCCAGCAGTGAACAGGTCCTAGGCCAAAACATTCAGTACTTC. This codes for CASSEQVLGQNIQYF. J is TRBJ2-4 and V is TRBV28, with a tentative D call TRBD1 (5 bases). The V and J ends lost 5 bases and 5 bases respectively, with 16 bases between them. The germline CDR1 and CDR2 sequences are MDHEN and SYDVKM. The CDR3 loop spans 15 amino acids.

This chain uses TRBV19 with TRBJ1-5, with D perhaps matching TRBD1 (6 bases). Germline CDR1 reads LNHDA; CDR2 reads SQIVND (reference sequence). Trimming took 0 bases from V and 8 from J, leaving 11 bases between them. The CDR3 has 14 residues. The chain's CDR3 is CASSIEDSSKPQHF. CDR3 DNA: TGTGCCAGTAGTATAGAGGACAGTTCAAAGCCCCAGCATTTT.

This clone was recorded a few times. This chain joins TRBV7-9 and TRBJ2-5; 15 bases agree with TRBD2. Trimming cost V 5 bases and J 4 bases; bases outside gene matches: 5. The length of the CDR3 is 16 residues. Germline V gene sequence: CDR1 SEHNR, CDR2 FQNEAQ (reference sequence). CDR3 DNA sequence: TGTGCCAGCAGCCCCGGACTAGCGGGAGGGTCAGAGACCCAGTACTTC. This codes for CASSPGLAGGSETQYF.

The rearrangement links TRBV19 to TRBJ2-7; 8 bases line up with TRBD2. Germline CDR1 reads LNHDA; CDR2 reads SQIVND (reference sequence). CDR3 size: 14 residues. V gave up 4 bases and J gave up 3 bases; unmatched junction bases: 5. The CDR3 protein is CASSRGLELYEQYF. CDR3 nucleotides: TGTGCCAGTAGTAGGGGACTAGAACTCTACGAGCAGTACTTC.

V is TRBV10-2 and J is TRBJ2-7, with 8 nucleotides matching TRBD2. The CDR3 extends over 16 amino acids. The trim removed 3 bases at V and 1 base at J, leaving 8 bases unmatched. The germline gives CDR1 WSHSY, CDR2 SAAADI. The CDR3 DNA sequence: TGCGCCAGCAGTGAAGAAAGGACTAGCTTATCCTACGAGCAGTACTTC. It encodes CASSEERTSLSYEQYF.